These 14 T cell receptor beta chains originate from one sample sequenced in a study of cytomegalovirus exposure and HLA in healthy donors. The PCR was carried out with 60 Vbeta primers and 13 Jbeta primers. Measured with immunoSEQ multiplex PCR; TCRdb has only the in-frame clones, and not every one. Among around 120,000 clones listed, about 83% were seen once. Sequencing was done on a sample of PBMCs. The receptors were sampled from a female donor in good health and CMV-seropositive.

The genes are TRBV6-1 and TRBJ1-3; no clear D gene. Germline V CDR1 and CDR2: MNHNS, SASEGT. The CDR3 extends over 15 amino acids. V was pared by 1 base and J by 3 bases, with 10 bases between. DNA of the CDR3: TGTGCCAGCAGTGAAGGGCGGCTCCTTGGAAACACCATATATTTT. Amino acids: CASSEGRLLGNTIYF.

This clone was counted a few times. The V and J genes are TRBV7-9 and TRBJ1-1, with D possibly being TRBD1 (6 bases). CDR1 and CDR2 (germline): SEHNR, FQNEAQ (reference sequence). The CDR3 covers 17 residues. Between the trimmed V and J ends, which lost 4 bases and 4 bases, there was a span of 22 bases. DNA of the CDR3: TGTGCCAGCAGCTCCCACGAGGCCCAGGGGTTCCGCACTGAAGCTTTCTTT. This sequence encodes CASSSHEAQGFRTEAFF.

The gene calls are TRBV18 and TRBJ2-1, with 7 bases fitting TRBD2. Germline assignment: CDR1 KGHSH and CDR2 LQKENI. V lost 2 bases and J lost 0; bases outside the gene matches: 7. The CDR3 covers 17 residues. CDR3 in DNA: TGTGCCAGCTCACCAGCGCTAGCGGCCAGCTCCTACAATGAGCAGTTCTTC. This sequence encodes CASSPALAASSYNEQFF.

This clone was found a few times. This chain uses TRBV7-9 with TRBJ1-4; a weak D match, TRBD1 (6 bases). The V end was cut by 2 bases, the J end by 7 bases, with 11 bases between. From germline, CDR1 is SEHNR and CDR2 FQNEAQ (reference sequence). This CDR3 is 14 amino acids long. CDR3 sequence (DNA): TGTGCCAGCAGCTTATTAACAGGGCCTGAAAAACTGTTTTTT. This gives the protein CASSLLTGPEKLFF.

This clone was counted a single time. CDR3 nucleotides: TGCGCCAGCAGTGAGACAGGGGCCACCGGGGAGCTGTTTTTT. Protein product: CASSETGATGELFF. The V gene is TRBV10-1, the J gene TRBJ2-2; the match to TRBD1 covers 7 bases. The CDR3 runs 14 residues. V was clipped by 2 bases and J by 4 bases; unmatched bases: 1. The germline CDR1 and CDR2 sequences are WNHNN and SYGVQD (reference sequence).

CDR3 nucleotides: TGCGCCAGCAGCCAATGGGGGGGACCCTATGGCTACACCTTC. Translating gives CASSQWGGPYGYTF. This chain uses TRBV5-1 with TRBJ1-2; tentative D call: TRBD1 (5 bases). Trimming took 4 bases from V and 4 from J, leaving 14 bases between them. The CDR3 contains 14 residues. Per the germline V gene, CDR1 is SGHRS and CDR2 is YFSETQ.

For this clone: One base separates it from a far larger clone, so it is likely a read error. Distinct nucleotide sequences in the sample also encode this CDR3. The rearrangement joins TRBV7-2 to TRBJ2-7, with a tentative D call TRBD1 (5 bases). This CDR3 region has 13 residues. Between the trimmed V and J ends, which lost 1 base and 2 bases, there was a span of 6 bases. Germline CDR1 and CDR2: SGHTA and FQGNSA. The CDR3: CASSLGQPYEQYF. Written as DNA, the CDR3 is TGTGCCAGCAGCTTAGGACAGCCCTACGAGCAGTACTTC.

V is TRBV28 and J is TRBJ2-5; 9 bases are shared with TRBD2. CDR1 is MDHEN and CDR2 is SYDVKM in the germline V gene. Trimming cost V 4 bases and J 5 bases; bases outside gene matches: 8. The CDR3 covers 15 residues. CDR3 sequence reads: CASSYPAGGFETQYF. In nucleotides, the CDR3 is TGTGCCAGCAGTTACCCAGCGGGAGGTTTCGAGACCCAGTACTTC.

The gene calls are TRBV6-5 and TRBJ2-7; perhaps TRBD1 as D (6 bases). The CDR3 length is 13 residues. V lost 7 bases, J lost 0 bases, and 10 bases lay in between. CDR1 and CDR2 (germline): MNHEY, SVGAGI. CDR3 sequence reads: CASMQGNSYEQYF. In nucleotides, the CDR3 is TGTGCCAGCATGCAGGGGAACTCCTACGAGCAGTACTTC.

V and J are TRBV4-1 and TRBJ2-7; the D gene is possibly TRBD2 (5 bases). Trimming pared 1 base from V and 0 bases from J, leaving 10 bases between. The germline gives CDR1 MGHRA, CDR2 YSYEKL. The CDR3 covers 15 residues. The CDR3 sequence is CASSQGGFGSYEQYF. The CDR3 bases are TGCGCCAGCAGCCAAGGAGGGTTTGGCTCCTACGAGCAGTACTTC.

The chain employs TRBV5-4 and TRBJ2-7; D may be TRBD2 (6 bases). Trimming took off 3 bases at V and 2 bases at J, with 9 bases between the two ends. The germline CDR1 and CDR2 sequences are SGHNT and YYREEE (reference sequence). The CDR3 length is 13 residues. The CDR3 DNA sequence: TGTGCCAGCAGCTGGGGAGGCACCTACGAGCAGTACTTC. Translating gives CASSWGGTYEQYF.

The genes are TRBV4-3 and TRBJ1-5; D is unresolved. Germline V CDR1 and CDR2: LGHNA, YSLEER. The CDR3 totals 14 residues. The V and J ends lost 0 bases and 4 bases respectively, with 7 bases between them. The CDR3 reads CASSQEAVNQPQHF. In DNA form, the CDR3 reads TGCGCCAGCAGCCAAGAGGCAGTTAATCAGCCCCAGCATTTT.

The chain is built from TRBV30 and TRBJ2-7; D is possibly TRBD1 (5 bases). CDR1 is GTSNPN and CDR2 is SVGIG in the germline V gene (reference sequence). CDR3 length: 12 residues. Trimming cost V 7 bases and J 4 bases, with 14 bases left between them. This CDR3 reads CAFQLTEYEQYF. In DNA, the CDR3 is TGTGCCTTCCAACTGACAGAATACGAGCAGTACTTC.

This clone turned up a few times. The chain links TRBV11-2 to TRBJ2-7, with 7 bases fitting TRBD2. The germline V gene encodes CDR1 SGHAT and CDR2 FQNNGV. The CDR3 loop spans 15 amino acids. V was pared by 5 bases and J by 6 bases, with 13 bases of the junction left unmatched. The CDR3 is CASSARAAGVGEQYF. DNA of the CDR3: TGTGCCAGCAGCGCCCGGGCGGCGGGGGTTGGCGAGCAGTACTTC.